This T cell receptor (beta chain) was captured in a study of T cells expressing NK-cell markers. Study-level points and caveats: Among several donors, these clonotypes also ranked first in the CD3+CD56-NKG2C+ fraction.

Regarding this clonotype: What it binds is unknown.

This CDR3 spans 11 amino acids. TCR beta libraries carry UMIs added by 5'RACE template switching. Reprocessing the 5' RACE reads, TCRdb reports a single entry for every CDR3 protein and omits DNA. The listing records roughly 390,000 distinct CDR3 sequences. The V and J genes are TRBV12-3 or TRBV12-4 and TRBJ2-3; TCRdb selects TRBD1, and the lack of DNA leaves this call unchecked. The source is a woman aged 45-65 years in good health. Sequencing used blood T cells: a sorted CD56 or NKG2C T cell subset, CD4+ or CD8+ T cells, or bulk PBMC T cells (not recorded which). CDR3 amino acids: CASGPGGAQYF.